Presented here are 12 T cell receptor beta chains from one specimen sequenced in a study of blood T cell repertoires in COVID-19 (dated by TCRdb to 2020 to 2021). Library construction relied on the immunoSEQ multiplex PCR assay. TCRdb re-hosts the immuneACCESS table, in-frame sequences only. Its copies lack some clones; in the studies checked, an unresolved V gene accounts for under half of them, and the cause for the rest is not known. For this sample there are 52,000 or so clones; roughly nine tenths appear just once. Roughly 8.4% of the sample is in the top ten clones. Sequenced: peripheral blood. These receptors originate from a woman aged 70-85 years with active COVID-19.

The chain links TRBV11-2 to TRBJ2-2; 11 bases align to TRBD2. This CDR3 has 17 amino acids. Trimming at V came to 5 bases and at J to 1 base, leaving 6 bases not matched to a gene. Germline V lookup: CDR1 SGHAT, CDR2 FQNNGV. CDR3: CASSPPTSGRNTGELFF. DNA for the CDR3: TGTGCCAGCAGCCCGCCTACTAGCGGGAGGAACACCGGGGAGCTGTTTTTT.

V and J are TRBV9 and TRBJ2-1, with D perhaps matching TRBD2 (7 bases). The CDR3 spans 16 residues. Germline lookup yields CDR1 SGDLS and CDR2 YYNGEE. V was trimmed by 0 bases and J by 5 bases, leaving 15 bases between them. The CDR3: CASSVARGGGHNEQFF. The DNA of the CDR3 is TGTGCCAGCAGCGTAGCAAGAGGGGGGGGACACAATGAGCAGTTCTTC.

This clone was seen a handful of times. The V and J genes are TRBV24-1 and TRBJ1-5; D unresolved. Germline V lookup: CDR1 KGHDR, CDR2 SFDVKD. V was pared by 1 base and J by 5 bases, with 8 bases between. The CDR3 is 14 amino acids. The CDR3 sequence is CATSDLFTDQPQHF. In DNA form, the CDR3 reads TGTGCCACCAGTGATTTATTCACGGATCAGCCCCAGCATTTT.

The CDR3 nucleotides are TGTGCCAGCAGCGTAGGACCCCAACAGAATCCGGGAAACACCATATATTTT. It yields the protein CASSVGPQQNPGNTIYF. The genes are TRBV9 and TRBJ1-3, with unresolved D. The CDR3 is made up of 17 amino acids. Per the germline V gene, CDR1 is SGDLS and CDR2 is YYNGEE. Trimming took 0 bases from V and 4 from J, leaving 17 bases between them.

For this clone: The junction differs from germline at one of its ends, possibly a read error. The gene calls are TRBV10-3 and TRBJ1-1; D is uncertain. Germline V gene data show CDR1 as ENHRY and CDR2 as SYGVKD. This CDR3 is 14 amino acids long. Written as DNA, the CDR3 is TGTGCCATCAGTGAGTCTGGCAAGAACATTGAAGCTTTCTTT. It specifies CAISESGKNIEAFF.

The V gene is TRBV6-5, the J gene TRBJ2-2; 8 bases are shared with TRBD2. V lost 7 bases, J lost 7 bases, and 11 bases stayed unmatched. The CDR3 sequence is 15 residues long. Germline-derived CDR1 and CDR2 are MNHEY and SVGAGI. The CDR3 bases are TGTGCCAGCACCGCGCCATCTGCGGGGGGCGGGGAGCTGTTTTTT. Its protein product is CASTAPSAGGGELFF.

The chain joins TRBV18 to TRBJ2-2; tentatively, D is TRBD2 (6 bases). The germline CDR1 and CDR2 sequences are KGHSH and LQKENI. V lost 6 bases to trimming and J lost 7 bases, with 21 bases between them. This CDR3 contains 16 residues. CDR3 amino acids: CASSPENGRVNGELFF. As DNA, the CDR3 is TGTGCCAGCTCCCCGGAGAACGGGAGAGTCAACGGGGAGCTGTTTTTT. Full variable domain (remainder filled in from reference TRBV18 and TRBJ2-2): NAGVMQNPRHLVRRRGQEARLRCSPMKGHSHVYWYRQLPEEGLKFMVYLQKENIIDESGMPKERFSAEFPKEGPSILRIQQVVRGDSAAYFCASSPENGRVNGELFFGEGSRLTVL.

J is TRBJ1-1 and V is TRBV30; tentative D call: TRBD1 (5 bases). V dropped 8 bases and J dropped 0 bases, with 10 bases sitting between them. Germline V CDR1 and CDR2: GTSNPN, SVGIG (reference sequence). This CDR3 comprises 12 residues. The CDR3: CAGLGVNTEAFF. For the CDR3, the DNA is TGTGCCGGCCTAGGGGTGAACACTGAAGCTTTCTTT.

The V and J genes are TRBV30 and TRBJ2-3; TRBD2 matches at 12 bases. V lost 5 bases to trimming and J lost 6 bases; unmatched junction nucleotides: 6. The CDR3 sequence is 14 residues long. CDR1 and CDR2 from the germline V gene are GTSNPN and SVGIG (reference sequence). The CDR3 here is CAWCSSGGVDTQYF. The CDR3 bases are TGTGCCTGGTGTTCTAGCGGGGGGGTGGATACGCAGTATTTT.

V and J are TRBV6-5 and TRBJ2-3; 9 nucleotides align to TRBD1. The length of the CDR3 is 15 residues. Germline-derived CDR1 and CDR2 are MNHEY and SVGAGI. After removal of 5 bases from V and 3 bases from J, the junction contained 6 bases not matched to a gene. CDR3 sequence reads: CASSTDRGRTDTQYF. CDR3 sequence (DNA): TGTGCCAGCAGTACGGACAGGGGTCGAACAGATACGCAGTATTTT.

V usage is TRBV19 and J usage is TRBJ1-2; 8 bases are a match to TRBD1. The V gene end was trimmed by 6 bases and the J gene end by 7 bases; junction bases not matched to a gene: 10. Germline lookup yields CDR1 LNHDA and CDR2 SQIVND (reference sequence). CDR3 length equals 14 residues. In DNA form, the CDR3 reads TGTGCCAGTAGCCTGGACAGGGCAAGCGGTGGCTACACCTTC. Amino acid sequence: CASSLDRASGGYTF. Filled out from reference TRBV19 and TRBJ1-2, the complete variable domain reads DGGITQSPKYLFRKEGQNVTLSCEQNLNHDAMYWYRQDPGQGLRLIYYSQIVNDFQKGDIAEGYSVSREKKESFPLTVTSAQKNPTAFYLCASSLDRASGGYTFGSGTRLTVV.

The gene calls are TRBV18 and TRBJ2-2; 10 positions agree with TRBD1. The CDR3 consists of 17 residues. V trimming: 2 bases; J trimming: 2 bases; junction bases outside the gene matches: 5. CDR1 and CDR2 (germline): KGHSH, LQKENI. The CDR3 sequence: CASSPSGTGDNTGELFF. The CDR3 DNA sequence: TGTGCCAGCTCACCATCGGGGACAGGGGACAACACCGGGGAGCTGTTTTTT. Full variable domain (rest looked up from reference TRBV18 and TRBJ2-2): NAGVMQNPRHLVRRRGQEARLRCSPMKGHSHVYWYRQLPEEGLKFMVYLQKENIIDESGMPKERFSAEFPKEGPSILRIQQVVRGDSAAYFCASSPSGTGDNTGELFFGEGSRLTVL.